This section outlines one T cell receptor beta chain sequence together with its context. Its specificity is unknown. Here immunoSEQ multiplex PCR was the method, and the copy in TCRdb shows in-frame clones only, minus some. The sample has about 83,000 clones, roughly 90% seen once. The CDR3 totals 14 residues. Unmatched junction bases numbered 8, after V lost 2 bases and J lost 8 bases. Per germline, CDR1 MDHEN and CDR2 SYDVKM. This record belongs to a study of a mutant IDH1 vaccine in newly diagnosed glioma. Time point defined: week 5, during vaccination. All doses held 300 ug of mutant IDH1 20-mer peptide, with topical imiquimod.

Specimen: PBMCs, collected from a glioma patient whose treatment included an IDH1 peptide vaccine. This TCR came from a woman aged 45-60 years with glioma. V and J are TRBV28 and TRBJ1-2, with TRBD1 matching over 7 bases. The CDR3 DNA sequence: TGTGCCAGCAGTTTAAGGGGGCCAGGGGGAGGCTACACCTTC. It is translated as CASSLRGPGGGYTF.